This T cell receptor (beta chain) was sequenced for a study of Ad26.COV2.S vaccination and SARS-CoV-2 variants. Here immunoSEQ multiplex PCR was the method, and the copy in TCRdb shows in-frame clones only, minus some. The profile shows roughly 250,000 clones, approximately 88% of them singletons. Treatment described: some 20 received Ad26.COV2.S at low or high dose, single or two shots; about 5 received placebo; per-sample allocation not given. The samples were gathered on day 63 after the first injection of vaccine or placebo. The V gene lost 3 bases and the J gene lost 4 bases, with 9 bases spanning the gap. Germline CDR1 and CDR2: MDHEN and SYDVKM. CDR3 length: 13 residues.

The chain couples TRBV28 to TRBJ1-2, with D hard to call. The receptor comes from a person between 18 and 59 years old who received the Ad26.COV2.S COVID-19 vaccine or a placebo. Here the sequenced sample was peripheral blood, taken in a trial of Ad26.COV2.S vaccine versus placebo. CDR3 region: CASSLDGLYGYTF. The CDR3 DNA sequence: TGTGCCAGCAGTTTGGACGGACTCTATGGCTACACCTTC.